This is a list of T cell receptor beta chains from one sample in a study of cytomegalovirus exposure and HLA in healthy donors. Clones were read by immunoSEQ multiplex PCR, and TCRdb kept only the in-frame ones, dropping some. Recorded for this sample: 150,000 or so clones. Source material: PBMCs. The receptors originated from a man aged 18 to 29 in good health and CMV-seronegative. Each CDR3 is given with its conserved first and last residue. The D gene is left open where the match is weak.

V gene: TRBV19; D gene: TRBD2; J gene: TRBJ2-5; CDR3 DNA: TGTGCCAGTAGCACGGCGACTAGCGGGAGTGAGACCCAGTACTTC; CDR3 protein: CASSTATSGSETQYF
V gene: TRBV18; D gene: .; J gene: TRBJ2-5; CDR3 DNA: TGTGCCAGCTCGATAGGGACACAAGAGACCCAGTACTTC; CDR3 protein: CASSIGTQETQYF
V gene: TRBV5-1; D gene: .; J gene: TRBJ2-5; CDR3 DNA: TGCGCCAGCAGCTTGAGCTGGGAGACCCAGTACTTC; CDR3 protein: CASSLSWETQYF
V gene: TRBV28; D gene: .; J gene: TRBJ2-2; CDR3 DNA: TGTGCCAGCAGTTTGAATCGGGGGGCGATACCGAGGGAGCTGTTTTTT; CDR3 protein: CASSLNRGAIPRELFF
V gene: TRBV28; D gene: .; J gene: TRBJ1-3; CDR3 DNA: TGTGCCAGCAGTACCCAGTCTGGAAACACCATATATTTT; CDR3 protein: CASSTQSGNTIYF
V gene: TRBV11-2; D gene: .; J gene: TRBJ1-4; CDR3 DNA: TGTGCCAGCAGCAAACTGGGGGGGACAACTAATGAAAAACTGTTTTTT; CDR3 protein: CASSKLGGTTNEKLFF
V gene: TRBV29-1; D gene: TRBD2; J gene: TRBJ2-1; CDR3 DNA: TGCAGCGTTCTATTAGCGGGAGGGAGAGAGCAGTTCTTC; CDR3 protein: CSVLLAGGREQFF
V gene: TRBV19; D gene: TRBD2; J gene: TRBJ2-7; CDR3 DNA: TGTGCCAGTAGTCTTAGCGGGAGCTCCTACGAGCAGTACTTC; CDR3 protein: CASSLSGSSYEQYF
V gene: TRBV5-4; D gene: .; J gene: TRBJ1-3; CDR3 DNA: TGTGCCAGCAGCGTCGAGCCCGGGACACCCGGAAACACCATATATTTT; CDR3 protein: CASSVEPGTPGNTIYF
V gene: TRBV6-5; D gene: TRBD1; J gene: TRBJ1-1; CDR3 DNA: TGTGCCAGCAGTTACGGGGGACAGGGAGCTTTCTTT; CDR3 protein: CASSYGGQGAFF
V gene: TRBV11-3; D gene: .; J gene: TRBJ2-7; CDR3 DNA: TGTGCCAGCAGCGCTGGCGGGGACGGGTCCTACGAGCAGTACTTC; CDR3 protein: CASSAGGDGSYEQYF
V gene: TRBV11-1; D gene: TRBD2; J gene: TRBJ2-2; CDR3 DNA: TGTGCCAGCAGCTTACAGGGAGGGGACACCGGGGAGCTGTTTTTT; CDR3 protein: CASSLQGGDTGELFF
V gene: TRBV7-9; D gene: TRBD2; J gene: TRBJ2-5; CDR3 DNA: TGTGCCAGCAGCCCCCGGACTAGCGGATTCCGCGGGGAGACCCAGTACTTC; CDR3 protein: CASSPRTSGFRGETQYF
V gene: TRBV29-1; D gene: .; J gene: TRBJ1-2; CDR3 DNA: TGCAGCGCCTTACAGGGTACTAACTATGGCTACACCTTC; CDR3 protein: CSALQGTNYGYTF
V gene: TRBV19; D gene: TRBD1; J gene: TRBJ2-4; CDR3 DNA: TGTGCCAGTAGTATTCTTTCCGGGACAGGGGAGAACATTCAGTACTTC; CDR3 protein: CASSILSGTGENIQYF
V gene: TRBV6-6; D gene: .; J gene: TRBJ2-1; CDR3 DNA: TGTGCCAGCAACTGGCGAAGGGGTGGTGAGCAGTTCTTC; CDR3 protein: CASNWRRGGEQFF
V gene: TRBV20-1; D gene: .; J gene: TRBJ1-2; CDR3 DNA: TGCAGTGCTAGGGGAGGGGGAGGCTACACCTTC; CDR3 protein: CSARGGGGYTF
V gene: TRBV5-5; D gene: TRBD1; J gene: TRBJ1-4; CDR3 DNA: TGTGCCAGCAGCCCCGCCCCCGGGACAGGGGGCGTTTCCGAAAAACTGTTTTTT; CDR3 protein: CASSPAPGTGGVSEKLFF
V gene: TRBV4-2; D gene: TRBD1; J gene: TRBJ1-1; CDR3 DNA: TGTGCCAGCAGCCCCTCTCAAGCCGGGACAGGGGGCACTGAAGCTTTCTTT; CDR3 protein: CASSPSQAGTGGTEAFF
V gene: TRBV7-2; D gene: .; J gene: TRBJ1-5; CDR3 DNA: TGTGCCAGCAGCCCCTCGGGGGGAGCCAATCAGCCCCAGCATTTT; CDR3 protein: CASSPSGGANQPQHF
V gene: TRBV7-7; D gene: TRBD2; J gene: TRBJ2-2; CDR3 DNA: TGTGCCACCCCTAGCGGGGACACCGGGGAGCTGTTTTTT; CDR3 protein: CATPSGDTGELFF
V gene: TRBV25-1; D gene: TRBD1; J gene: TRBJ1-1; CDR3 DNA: TGTGCCAGCACAGGGGGCGCGAGAGGTGAAGCTTTCTTT; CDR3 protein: CASTGGARGEAFF
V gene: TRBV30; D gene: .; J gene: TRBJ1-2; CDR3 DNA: TGTGCCTGGAGCTTCTGGTCGGATGGCTACACCTTC; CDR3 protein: CAWSFWSDGYTF
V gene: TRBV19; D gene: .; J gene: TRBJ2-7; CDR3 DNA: TGTGCCAGTAGTTTCGGGGACTCCTACGAGCAGTACTTC; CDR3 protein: CASSFGDSYEQYF
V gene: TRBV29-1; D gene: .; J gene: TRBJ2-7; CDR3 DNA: TGCAGCGTTGAATTACGGCAGGGATACGAGCAGTACTTC; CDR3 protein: CSVELRQGYEQYF
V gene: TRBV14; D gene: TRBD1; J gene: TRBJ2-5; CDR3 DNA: TGTGCCAGCAGCCAAGGGCGGGACAGGGTCCGGGAGACCCAGTACTTC; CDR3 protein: CASSQGRDRVRETQYF
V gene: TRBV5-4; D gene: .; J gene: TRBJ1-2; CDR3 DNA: TGTGCCAGCAGCTTGCGGACAGTGAACTATGGCTACACCTTC; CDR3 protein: CASSLRTVNYGYTF
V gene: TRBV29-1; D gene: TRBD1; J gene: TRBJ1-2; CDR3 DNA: TGCAGCGTTGGGGGACAGGGGCCTAAAGTGGGAGGCTACACCTTC; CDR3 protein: CSVGGQGPKVGGYTF
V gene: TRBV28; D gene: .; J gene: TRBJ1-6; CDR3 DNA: TGTGCCAGCAGTTTTAACTATAATTCACCCCTCCACTTT; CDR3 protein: CASSFNYNSPLHF
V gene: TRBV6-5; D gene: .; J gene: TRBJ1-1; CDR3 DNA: TGTGCCAGCAAATGGTGGGGGGGTGAAGCTTTCTTT; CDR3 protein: CASKWWGGEAFF
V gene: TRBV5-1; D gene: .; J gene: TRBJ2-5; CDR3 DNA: TGCGCCAGCAGCTTGGGGACAACGGCTTTGGAGACCCAGTACTTC; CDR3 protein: CASSLGTTALETQYF
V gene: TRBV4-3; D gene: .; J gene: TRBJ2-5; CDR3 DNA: TGCGCCAGCAGCCCGGGGGACCAAGAGACCCAGTACTTC; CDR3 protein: CASSPGDQETQYF
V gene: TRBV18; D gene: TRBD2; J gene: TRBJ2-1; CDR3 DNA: TGTGCCAGCTCACCACGAGTAGCGGGGGGGTCCTACAATGAGCAGTTCTTC; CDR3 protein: CASSPRVAGGSYNEQFF
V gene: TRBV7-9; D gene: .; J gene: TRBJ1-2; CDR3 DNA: TGTGCCAGCAGCTTAGGTCGACAGCCAGCTAACTATGGCTACACCTTC; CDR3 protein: CASSLGRQPANYGYTF
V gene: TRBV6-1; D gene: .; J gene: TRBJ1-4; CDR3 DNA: TGTGCCAGCAGTGAAGACGGGGCAACTAATGAAAAACTGTTTTTT; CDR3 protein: CASSEDGATNEKLFF
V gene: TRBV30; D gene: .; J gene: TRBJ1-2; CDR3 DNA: TGTGCCTGGAGCGGAAACAGGGTACACTATGGCTACACCTTC; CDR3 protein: CAWSGNRVHYGYTF
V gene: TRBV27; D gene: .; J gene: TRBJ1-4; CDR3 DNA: TGTGCCAGCAGTTTATCCTCCGGGACACCAGCAACTAATGAAAAACTGTTTTTT; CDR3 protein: CASSLSSGTPATNEKLFF
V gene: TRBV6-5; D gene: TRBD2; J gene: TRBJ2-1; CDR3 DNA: TGTGCCAGCAGTTACTCGGGCCTAGCGGGAGATGAGCAGTTCTTC; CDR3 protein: CASSYSGLAGDEQFF
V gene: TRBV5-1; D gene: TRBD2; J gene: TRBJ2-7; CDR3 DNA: TGCGCCAGCAGCGGGGCTAGCGGTGCCTACGAGCAGTACTTC; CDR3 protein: CASSGASGAYEQYF
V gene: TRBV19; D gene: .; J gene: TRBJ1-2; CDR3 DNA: TGTGCCACCACAGGGTCCCTCCTCTATGGCTACACCTTC; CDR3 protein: CATTGSLLYGYTF
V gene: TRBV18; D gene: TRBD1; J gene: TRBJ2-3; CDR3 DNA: TGTGCCAGCTCGCCGGGACAGGGCGCAGATACGCAGTATTTT; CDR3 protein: CASSPGQGADTQYF
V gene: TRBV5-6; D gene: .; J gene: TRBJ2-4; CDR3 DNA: TGTGCCAGCAGCCGACGGGATGCCAAAAACATTCAGTACTTC; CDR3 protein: CASSRRDAKNIQYF
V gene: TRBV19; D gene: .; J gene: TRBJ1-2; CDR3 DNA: TGTGCCAGTAGTATTCCAGGGGACTATGGCTACACCTTC; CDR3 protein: CASSIPGDYGYTF
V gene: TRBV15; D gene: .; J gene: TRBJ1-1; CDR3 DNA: TGTGCCACCAGCAGAGATATCCGGGACTCCGACGCTTTCTTT; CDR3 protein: CATSRDIRDSDAFF
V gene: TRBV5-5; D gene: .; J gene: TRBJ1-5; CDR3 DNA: TGTGCCAGCGGGGGCTATAGCAATCAGCCCCAGCATTTT; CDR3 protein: CASGGYSNQPQHF
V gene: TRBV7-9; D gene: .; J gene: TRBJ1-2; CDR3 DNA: TGTGCCAGCAACCCGGGACTTCCAGCTAACTATGGCTACACCTTC; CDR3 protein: CASNPGLPANYGYTF
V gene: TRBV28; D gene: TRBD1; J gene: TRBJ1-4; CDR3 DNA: TGTGCCAGCAGTTTCCCCACAGGGGACTCTGAAAAACTGTTTTTT; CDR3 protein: CASSFPTGDSEKLFF
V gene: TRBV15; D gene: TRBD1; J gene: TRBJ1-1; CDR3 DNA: TGTGCCACCAGCAGGGACAGGGCGTCTGAAGCTTTCTTT; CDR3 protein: CATSRDRASEAFF
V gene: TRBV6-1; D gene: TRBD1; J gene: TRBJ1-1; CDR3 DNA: TGTGCCAGCAGAGATCGAACAGGGGGCTACGCTGAAGCTTTCTTT; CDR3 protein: CASRDRTGGYAEAFF
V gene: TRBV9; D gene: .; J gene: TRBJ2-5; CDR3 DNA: TGTGCCAGCAGCGTAGGGGGAGGACAAGAGACCCAGTACTTC; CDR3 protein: CASSVGGGQETQYF
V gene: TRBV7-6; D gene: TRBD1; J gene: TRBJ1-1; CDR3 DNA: TGTGCCAGCAGCTCGACAGGGCGCGACACTGAAGCTTTCTTT; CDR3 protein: CASSSTGRDTEAFF
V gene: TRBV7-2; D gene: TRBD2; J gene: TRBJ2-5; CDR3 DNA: TGTGCCAGCAGCTTAAGCCTGACTAGCGGGGGGGCCAAGACCCAGTACTTC; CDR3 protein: CASSLSLTSGGAKTQYF
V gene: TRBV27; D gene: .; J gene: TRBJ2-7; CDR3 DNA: TGTGCCACCTCCGCCCGGCCTCGGGGAGGATACGAGCAGTACTTC; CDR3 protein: CATSARPRGGYEQYF
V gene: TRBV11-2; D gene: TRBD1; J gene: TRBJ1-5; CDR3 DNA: TGTGCCAGCAGCTTAGAGACAGGGGGCAATCAGCCCCAGCATTTT; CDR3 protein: CASSLETGGNQPQHF
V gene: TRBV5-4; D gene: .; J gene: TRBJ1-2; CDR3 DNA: TGTGCCAGCAGTCCAGGGCAGAGCAGTCACTATGGCTACACCTTC; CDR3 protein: CASSPGQSSHYGYTF
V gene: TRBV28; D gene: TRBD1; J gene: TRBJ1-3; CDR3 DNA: TGTGCCAGCGGCTACAGGGGTCTTGGAAACACCATATATTTT; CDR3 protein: CASGYRGLGNTIYF
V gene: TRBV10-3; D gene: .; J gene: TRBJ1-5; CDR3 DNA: TGTGCCATCAGTGAGTCGGGGGGGGATCAGCCCCAGCATTTT; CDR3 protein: CAISESGGDQPQHF
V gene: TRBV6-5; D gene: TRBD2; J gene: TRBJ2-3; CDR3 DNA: TGTGCCAGCAGTTGGACTAGCGGACACACAGATACGCAGTATTTT; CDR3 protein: CASSWTSGHTDTQYF
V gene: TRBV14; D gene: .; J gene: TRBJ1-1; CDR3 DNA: TGTGCCAGCAGCCAAGTTGAACGGCAGGGGTGGGGCGGGACTGAAGCTTTCTTT; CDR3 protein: CASSQVERQGWGGTEAFF
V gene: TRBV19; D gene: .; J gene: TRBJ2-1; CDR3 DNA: TGTGCCAGTAGTATACCTTCCCAGGGTTACAATGAGCAGTTCTTC; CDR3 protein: CASSIPSQGYNEQFF